The 21 T cell receptor beta chains below come from one sample, sequenced in a study of cytomegalovirus exposure and HLA in healthy donors. Vbeta (60) and Jbeta (13) primers were used in the PCR. Repertoires were generated with immunoSEQ multiplex PCR, while TCRdb's copy carries only in-frame clones and drops some. Of 150,000 to 200,000 clones detected, approximately 85% appear once; the ten largest clones hold under 1%. The sequenced sample was PBMCs. These receptors originate from a girl aged 2 to 9 in good health and CMV-seropositive.

V usage is TRBV19 and J usage is TRBJ1-1, with a tentative D call TRBD1 (6 bases). There are 17 residues in the CDR3. V shed 5 bases and J shed 1 base, with 20 bases lying between them. In germline, CDR1 is LNHDA, CDR2 SQIVND (reference sequence). CDR3 sequence reads: CASSLGRGRGRNTEAFF. CDR3 in DNA: TGTGCCAGTAGTCTAGGGAGGGGGAGGGGGAGGAACACTGAAGCTTTCTTT.

The genes are TRBV2 and TRBJ1-1, with 7 positions matching TRBD1. The CDR3 spans 14 residues. Germline loops: CDR1 SNHLY, CDR2 FYNNEI. V lost 6 bases to trimming and J lost 2 bases; unmatched junction nucleotides: 6. In nucleotides, the CDR3 is TGTGCCAGCAGCGTACAGGGGATAAACACTGAAGCTTTCTTT. It encodes CASSVQGINTEAFF.

CDR3 nucleotides: TGTGCCACTAGGGCAGACGGGGTAAACACTGAAGCTTTCTTT. It codes for CATRADGVNTEAFF. The chain couples TRBV19 to TRBJ1-1; D uncertain. This CDR3 comprises 14 residues. V was clipped by 10 bases and J by 2 bases, with 17 bases between them. Germline values: CDR1 LNHDA, CDR2 SQIVND (reference sequence).

This chain joins TRBV28 and TRBJ1-5; possibly TRBD1 for D (5 bases). CDR1 and CDR2 (germline): MDHEN, SYDVKM. The CDR3 consists of 13 residues. V lost 3 bases and J 5 bases, leaving 8 bases between the germline ends. CDR3 sequence: CASSFWGDQPQHF. The DNA of the CDR3 is TGTGCCAGCAGTTTTTGGGGGGATCAGCCCCAGCATTTT.

In DNA form, the CDR3 reads TGTGCCTCGTCCCGGGACAGGGACGGTGTCGAGAACACTGAAGCTTTCTTT. This translates into CASSRDRDGVENTEAFF. This sequence joins TRBV10-3 and TRBJ1-1; 9 positions agree with TRBD1. The CDR3 has 17 residues. CDR1 is ENHRY and CDR2 is SYGVKD in the germline V gene. Trimming took 11 bases from V and 1 from J; bases not matched to a gene: 17.

This chain joins TRBV7-9 and TRBJ2-1, with 11 bases aligning to TRBD1. The CDR3 length is 15 residues. Looked up from germline, CDR1 is SEHNR and CDR2 is FQNEAQ (reference sequence). Trimming took 3 bases from V and 6 from J; bases not matched to a gene: 4. The CDR3 is CASSFGTGGTNEQFF. The CDR3, as DNA: TGTGCCAGCAGCTTCGGGACAGGGGGGACCAATGAGCAGTTCTTC.

V and J are TRBV28 and TRBJ2-1, with 10 positions matching TRBD2. J was trimmed by 7 bases and V by 4 bases; bases with no gene match: 13. This CDR3 is 17 amino acids long. Germline V CDR1 and CDR2: MDHEN, SYDVKM. This CDR3 reads CASSSPLAGVAGNEQFF. The DNA of the CDR3 is TGTGCCAGCAGTTCCCCCCTAGCGGGAGTAGCAGGGAATGAGCAGTTCTTC.

The genes are TRBV29-1 and TRBJ2-2; 10 bases match TRBD2. Trimming cost V 3 bases and J 8 bases; bases outside gene matches: 3. Germline CDR1 and CDR2: SQVTM and ANQGSEA. The CDR3 sequence is 13 residues long. DNA of the CDR3: TGCAGCGTTGACCTAGCGGGAGTGGGGGAGCTGTTTTTT. Its protein is CSVDLAGVGELFF.

This clone was detected only a few times. J is TRBJ1-4 and V is TRBV6-5; no reliable D call. The CDR3 totals 16 residues. V dropped 0 bases and J dropped 7 bases, with 15 bases sitting between them. Germline values: CDR1 MNHEY, CDR2 SVGAGI. The CDR3: CASSYSRAGGSEKLFF. The CDR3 DNA sequence: TGTGCCAGCAGTTACTCGAGGGCAGGTGGGAGTGAAAAACTGTTTTTT.

The table lists this clone with a count of one. The chain has TRBV28 and TRBJ1-2; TRBD1 might be the D (5 bases). From germline, CDR1 is MDHEN and CDR2 SYDVKM. The V and J ends lost 3 bases and 7 bases respectively, with 9 bases between them. There are 12 residues in the CDR3. CDR3 sequence reads: CASSFRAGGYTF. Here the CDR3 DNA reads TGTGCCAGCAGTTTCAGGGCTGGTGGCTACACCTTC.

The CDR3 sequence is CASSPPQGSTEAFF. In DNA form, the CDR3 reads TGTGCCAGCAGCCCTCCTCAGGGTTCCACTGAAGCTTTCTTT. The rearrangement uses TRBV4-2 and TRBJ1-1; tentatively, D is TRBD1 (5 bases). V was cut by 4 bases and J by 4 bases, with 13 bases left in between. Germline V gene sequence: CDR1 LGHNA, CDR2 YNFKEQ. There are 14 residues in the CDR3.

The chain carries TRBV2 and TRBJ2-2; 12 bases are shared with TRBD2. This CDR3 has 16 amino acids. Germline trimming cut 6 bases from V and 6 bases from J; bases unmatched to any gene: 8. Looked up from germline, CDR1 is SNHLY and CDR2 is FYNNEI. The CDR3 DNA reads as TGTGCCAGCAGGAACACCGGGACTAGCGGGCCCGGGGAGCTGTTTTTT. Its translation: CASRNTGTSGPGELFF.

This sequence joins TRBV4-1 and TRBJ2-1, with a tentative D call TRBD2 (6 bases). The V gene lost 1 base and the J gene lost 3 bases, with 19 bases spanning the gap. Germline CDR1 is MGHRA and CDR2 is YSYEKL. The CDR3 runs 18 residues. CDR3 region: CASSQGDVGGIDYNEQFF. Here the CDR3 DNA reads TGCGCCAGCAGCCAAGGGGACGTGGGAGGTATCGACTACAATGAGCAGTTCTTC.

The CDR3 spells CASSYQGNYEQYF. The CDR3 DNA reads TGTGCCAGCAGTTACCAGGGAAATTACGAGCAGTACTTC. This chain connects TRBV6-6 to TRBJ2-7; D is perhaps TRBD1 (5 bases). Trimming took off 2 bases at V and 4 bases at J, with 9 bases between the two ends. This CDR3 spans 13 amino acids. Germline CDR1 is MNHNY and CDR2 is SVGAGI (reference sequence).

The V gene is TRBV18, the J gene TRBJ2-7; weak D call: TRBD1 (6 bases). V dropped 2 bases and J dropped 2 bases, with 10 bases sitting between them. This CDR3 is built from 14 residues. Germline assignment: CDR1 KGHSH and CDR2 LQKENI. The CDR3 loop is CASSPGQSTYEQYF. The CDR3 DNA sequence: TGTGCCAGCTCACCAGGACAGTCTACCTACGAGCAGTACTTC.

The chain employs TRBV4-1 and TRBJ2-3, with TRBD2 matching 9 bases. CDR1 and CDR2 from the germline V gene are MGHRA and YSYEKL. V shed 4 bases, J shed 0 bases, and the junction held 5 bases outside the gene matches. This CDR3 comprises 16 residues. The CDR3 is CASSRGLAPSTDTQYF. The CDR3 coding sequence is TGCGCCAGCAGCCGCGGACTAGCGCCTAGCACAGATACGCAGTATTTT.

The V gene is TRBV28, the J gene TRBJ1-2; 11 bases fit TRBD1. Germline assignment: CDR1 MDHEN and CDR2 SYDVKM. Germline trimming cut 3 bases from V and 13 bases from J; bases unmatched to any gene: 4. The CDR3 is made up of 12 amino acids. CDR3 protein: CASSFWTGGPTF. The CDR3 DNA reads as TGTGCCAGCAGTTTCTGGACAGGGGGCCCCACCTTC.

J is TRBJ2-2 and V is TRBV7-6; the match to TRBD2 covers 14 bases. J was trimmed by 8 bases and V by 5 bases; bases with no gene match: 7. The CDR3 spans 16 residues. From germline, CDR1 is SGHVS and CDR2 FNYEAQ. Written as DNA, the CDR3 is TGTGCCAGCAGCGCGGGACTAGCGGGAGAGGCTGGGGAGCTGTTTTTT. This codes for CASSAGLAGEAGELFF.

This clone was counted only a few times. The V and J genes are TRBV23-1 and TRBJ2-7; 8 bases match TRBD1. TRBV23-1 is identified as an open reading frame with a role that is uncertain. The J segment lost 2 bases and the V segment lost 5 bases, leaving 8 bases of the junction unmatched. The CDR3 is 15 residues long. For the CDR3, the DNA is TGCGCCAGCAGTTACCGGGACAGGCCAACCTACGAGCAGTACTTC. This encodes CASSYRDRPTYEQYF.

The V gene is TRBV6-1, the J gene TRBJ1-5; D not certain. CDR3 length equals 13 residues. Trimming shortened V by 7 bases and J by 0 bases, and 7 bases separated the two germline ends. Germline V gene sequence: CDR1 MNHNS, CDR2 SASEGT. In DNA form, the CDR3 reads TGTGCCAGCAATGACTATAGCAATCAGCCCCAGCATTTT. This translates into CASNDYSNQPQHF.

The chain combines TRBV28 with TRBJ1-4, with D perhaps matching TRBD1 (6 bases). The CDR3 length is 18 residues. The V end lost 4 bases, the J end lost 2 bases, and 20 bases lay between the germline ends. Germline V lookup: CDR1 MDHEN, CDR2 SYDVKM. The CDR3 nucleotides read TGTGCCAGCAGTTCGGACAGAGGCTTACAGGACACTAATGAAAAACTGTTTTTT. Encoded protein: CASSSDRGLQDTNEKLFF.